This T cell receptor beta chain was observed in a study of blood T cell repertoires in COVID-19. Individuals drawn from under 30 US areas were about 18 to 89 years old. Which cohort a participant joined came from the clinical history participants gave. Clones were read by immunoSEQ multiplex PCR, and TCRdb kept only the in-frame ones, dropping some. The sample yields tens of thousands of clones, approximately 78% seen once. Sample: PBMCs or T cells enriched from blood (not recorded which). The sequence came from a woman aged 45-65 years with acute COVID-19.

CDR3 coding DNA: TGTGCCAGTAGATACAGGGCCCTTGGATTATACGAGCAGTACTTC. Translation: CASRYRALGLYEQYF. This sequence joins TRBV19 and TRBJ2-7; perhaps TRBD1 as D (6 bases). Trimming pared 6 bases from V and 4 bases from J, leaving 19 bases between. CDR1 and CDR2 from the germline V gene are LNHDA and SQIVND (reference sequence). The CDR3 spans 15 residues. Filled out from reference TRBV19 and TRBJ2-7, the complete variable domain reads DGGITQSPKYLFRKEGQNVTLSCEQNLNHDAMYWYRQDPGQGLRLIYYSQIVNDFQKGDIAEGYSVSREKKESFPLTVTSAQKNPTAFYLCASRYRALGLYEQYFGPGTRLTVT.